Presented here are 5 T cell receptor beta chains from one specimen sequenced in a study of blood T cell repertoires in COVID-19. Measured with immunoSEQ multiplex PCR; TCRdb has only the in-frame clones, and not every one. The sample holds about 140,000 clones, 80% to 85% seen once. Material: peripheral blood. Every receptor here comes from a man aged 25-40 years with COVID-19, enrolled during active disease.

The chain employs TRBV28 and TRBJ1-4, with D possibly being TRBD1 (5 bases). There are 14 residues in the CDR3. The germline V and J ends were trimmed by 3 bases and 4 bases, with 9 bases remaining between them. Germline CDR1 MDHEN, CDR2 SYDVKM. This CDR3 reads CASSFWGDNEKLFF. The CDR3 DNA is TGTGCCAGCAGTTTTTGGGGGGATAATGAAAAACTGTTTTTT.

In this sample, this clone turned up once. The V and J genes are TRBV2 and TRBJ2-2; 9 nucleotides line up with TRBD2. CDR1 SNHLY and CDR2 FYNNEI come from the germline V gene. CDR3 size: 16 residues. Germline trimming cut 7 bases from V and 5 bases from J; bases unmatched to any gene: 11. The CDR3: CASKKGLAGRTGELFF. CDR3 sequence (DNA): TGTGCCAGCAAGAAGGGTCTAGCGGGAAGGACCGGGGAGCTGTTTTTT. The full variable domain, in which reference TRBV2 and TRBJ2-2 provide the parts outside the CDR3, is EPEVTQTPSHQVTQMGQEVILRCVPISNHLYFYWYRQILGQKVEFLVSFYNNEISEKSEIFDDQFSVERPDGSNFTLKIRSTKLEDSAMYFCASKKGLAGRTGELFFGEGSRLTVL.

The J gene is TRBJ2-1, the V gene TRBV7-9, with D tentatively TRBD2 (5 bases). Trimming shortened V by 6 bases and J by 12 bases, and 18 bases separated the two germline ends. The CDR3 has 13 amino acids. Germline V gene sequence: CDR1 SEHNR, CDR2 FQNEAQ (reference sequence). CDR3 coding DNA: TGTGCCAGCAGTCTGACTGAGTACCGGGGGCAGTTCTTC. Amino acid sequence: CASSLTEYRGQFF.

In this sample, this clone turned up once. The genes are TRBV2 and TRBJ1-2, with 8 bases that match TRBD1. This CDR3 is 13 amino acids long. The J segment lost 7 bases and the V segment lost 1 base, leaving 2 bases of the junction unmatched. The germline V gene encodes CDR1 SNHLY and CDR2 FYNNEI. CDR3 DNA: TGTGCCAGCAGTGAAGGGACAGGGTCTGGCTACACCTTC. It codes for CASSEGTGSGYTF.

V gene TRBV2 combines with J gene TRBJ2-3, with 7 bases lining up with TRBD1. The CDR3 covers 15 residues. With 8 bases clipped from V and 2 bases from J, the junction kept 10 bases outside the gene matches. The germline V gene has CDR1 SNHLY and CDR2 FYNNEI. The CDR3 is CASGTGAAFTDTQYF. In DNA, the CDR3 is TGTGCCAGCGGAACAGGGGCCGCTTTCACAGATACGCAGTATTTT.